A single sample gave rise to the 29 T cell receptor beta chains below, sequenced in a study of blood T cells in healthy people across ages. Through a sample-barcoded 5' primer and a J-beta primer mix, a second PCR was run for roughly 6 to 11 cycles. TCRdb reprocessed the 5' RACE reads with MiXCR, giving one entry per CDR3 protein. The sample carries more than 900,000 distinct CDR3 sequences, 20% to 25% recorded once. This sample also appeared in a second study, on T cells of mothers and their children.

The sequenced sample consisted of blood. The receptors were gathered from a girl aged 2-10 years in good health.

There are a few counts of this clonotype. CDR3 residues: CASSVGRAGTTDTQYF. In nucleotides, the CDR3 is TGTGCCAGCAGCGTAGGCAGAGCGGGCACCACAGATACGCAGTATTTT. V is TRBV9 and J is TRBJ2-3; D possibly corresponds to TRBD2 (6 bases). The germline V gene has CDR1 SGDLS and CDR2 YYNGEE. Trimming left V 0 bases short and J 2 bases short, with 13 bases between. CDR3 size: 16 residues. Full variable domain (rest looked up from reference TRBV9 and TRBJ2-3): DSGVTQTPKHLITATGQRVTLRCSPRSGDLSVYWYQQSLDQGLQFLIQYYNGEERAKGNILERFSAQQFPDLHSELNLSSLELGDSALYFCASSVGRAGTTDTQYFGPGTRLTVL.

The V call is TRBV20-1, the J call TRBJ2-7; a possible D gene is TRBD1 (6 bases). The CDR3 runs to 14 residues. V was pared by 8 bases and J by 1 base, with 18 bases between. Germline values: CDR1 DFQATT, CDR2 SNEGSKA (reference sequence). DNA for the CDR3: TGCAGTCCCAAGTGGGCCCAGGGGTCCTACGAGCAGTACTTC. It is translated as CSPKWAQGSYEQYF.

This clonotype was detected only a few times. This chain connects TRBV4-3 to TRBJ2-1, with 7 bases fitting TRBD2. The CDR3 has 16 residues. V trimming: 2 bases; J trimming: 11 bases; junction bases outside the gene matches: 15. Germline V gene lookup returns CDR1 LGHNA and CDR2 YSLEER. CDR3 protein: CASSQWGGNILNQQFF. The CDR3 DNA sequence: TGCGCCAGCAGCCAATGGGGGGGGAACATTCTTAATCAGCAGTTCTTC.

The count of this clonotype is one. This chain connects TRBV4-2 to TRBJ2-4; D might be TRBD2 (6 bases). This CDR3 contains 20 residues. Looked up from germline, CDR1 is LGHNA and CDR2 is YNFKEQ. The V end was cut by 5 bases, the J end by 0 bases, with 26 bases between. The CDR3, as DNA: TGTGCCAGCAGCTATCCAGCGTCCAGCGGGCATCCACCAGCCAAAAACATTCAGTACTTC. Its translation is CASSYPASSGHPPAKNIQYF.

The chain employs TRBV5-1 and TRBJ2-5, with TRBD2 matching 12 bases. CDR1 and CDR2 from the germline V gene are SGHRS and YFSETQ. The CDR3 length is 15 residues. Trimming took 0 bases from V and 5 from J; bases not matched to a gene: 2. CDR3: CASSLGLAGAETQYF. For the CDR3, the DNA is TGCGCCAGCAGCTTGGGACTAGCGGGAGCGGAGACCCAGTACTTC. The variable domain in full, with the rest retrieved from reference TRBV5-1 and TRBJ2-5, is KAGVTQTPRYLIKTRGQQVTLSCSPISGHRSVSWYQQTPGQGLQFLFEYFSETQRNKGNFPGRFSGRQFSNSRSEMNVSTLELGDSALYLCASSLGLAGAETQYFGPGTRLLVL.

This clonotype was picked up a small number of times. V usage is TRBV6-2 or TRBV6-3 and J usage is TRBJ2-1; TRBD1 is a possible D gene (6 bases). Per the germline V gene, CDR1 is MNHEY and CDR2 is SVGEGT. With 5 bases removed from V and 2 bases from J, the gap between germline ends came to 13 bases. This CDR3 has 15 residues. CDR3 in DNA: TGTGCCAGCAGTCGGGGACAAATGCCCTACAATGAGCAGTTCTTC. Its protein product is CASSRGQMPYNEQFF.

This clonotype was counted a few times. This chain connects TRBV27 to TRBJ2-5; TRBD2 agrees at 7 bases. CDR1 is MNHEY and CDR2 is SMNVEV in the germline V gene (reference sequence). CDR3 length equals 15 residues. J was trimmed by 5 bases and V by 3 bases; bases with no gene match: 9. CDR3 sequence reads: CASSFGPGGGETQYF. The CDR3 DNA reads TGTGCCAGCAGTTTCGGTCCGGGGGGAGGGGAGACCCAGTACTTC.

The V gene is TRBV12-3 or TRBV12-4, the J gene TRBJ2-5, with D unresolved. Matching the DNA end better, TRBJ2-7 makes the J call doubtful. This CDR3 is 13 amino acids long. The CDR3 nucleotides read TGTGCCAGCAGTTTCTCCGACGGATACGAGCAGTACTTC. Protein: CASSFSDGYEQYF.

This clonotype was counted many times. The chain is built from TRBV7-8 and TRBJ2-3; unclear D gene. Trimming removed 3 bases at V and 7 bases at J, with 5 bases between. The CDR3 consists of 11 residues. In germline, CDR1 is SGHVS, CDR2 FQNEAQ. For the CDR3, the DNA is TGTGCCAGCAGCTTGGAGTATACGCAGTATTTT. As protein: CASSLEYTQYF.

This clonotype was counted between two and nine times. The chain carries TRBV3-1 and TRBJ1-5; no firm D call. Per germline, CDR1 LGHDT and CDR2 YNNKEL (reference sequence). Trimming cost V 3 bases and J 5 bases, with 8 bases left between them. The CDR3 is 13 amino acids. The DNA of the CDR3 is TGTGCCAGCAGCCACGGTGGGGATCAGCCCCAGCATTTT. It yields the protein CASSHGGDQPQHF.

In this sample, this clonotype turned up a few times. The chain recombines TRBV5-1 with TRBJ2-5, with D possibly TRBD1 on 6 matching bases. The V and J ends lost 4 bases and 2 bases respectively, with 21 bases between them. The CDR3 is 17 amino acids. CDR1 and CDR2 from the germline V gene are SGHRS and YFSETQ. For the CDR3, the DNA is TGCGCCAGCAGCGCTACAACCTCCGTGGACAGACAAGAGACCCAGTACTTC. Translated, it gives CASSATTSVDRQETQYF.

The chain couples TRBV14 to TRBJ2-1; 8 nucleotides line up with TRBD2. The germline V gene encodes CDR1 SGHDN and CDR2 FVKESK. This CDR3 has 15 residues. V dropped 4 bases and J dropped 7; count of bases not matched to a gene: 9. CDR3 nucleotides: TGTGCCAGCAGCCGTATAAGCGGGAGCCTTAATGAGCAGTTCTTC. Translating it yields CASSRISGSLNEQFF.

The chain employs TRBV5-8 and TRBJ2-1; TRBD2 matches at 12 bases. The ends lost 4 bases at V and 0 bases at J; junction bases unmatched: 11. Per the germline V gene, CDR1 is SGHTS and CDR2 is YDEGEE. The CDR3 totals 19 residues. The CDR3 reads CASSTRLAGEIGSYNEQFF. CDR3 bases: TGTGCCAGCAGCACCCGACTAGCGGGGGAAATCGGCTCCTACAATGAGCAGTTCTTC.

This clonotype was seen ten or more times. The chain is built from TRBV5-1 and TRBJ2-5; 9 positions agree with TRBD1. The junction had 3 bases not matched to a gene; V was cut back by 3 bases and J by 0 bases. The V gene's germline CDR1 is SGHRS and CDR2 YFSETQ. This CDR3 region has 15 residues. The CDR3 loop is CASSSTGGNQETQYF. CDR3 DNA sequence: TGCGCCAGCAGCTCGACAGGGGGTAACCAAGAGACCCAGTACTTC.

This sequence joins TRBV18 and TRBJ1-2; 8 positions agree with TRBD1. From germline, CDR1 is KGHSH and CDR2 LQKENI. This CDR3 has 16 residues. V lost 3 bases and J lost 7; bases outside the gene matches: 13. The CDR3 protein is CASSPTMQGAVAGYTF. CDR3 coding DNA: TGTGCCAGCTCACCGACGATGCAGGGGGCGGTTGCTGGCTACACCTTC.

This clonotype was observed a few times. This sequence joins TRBV29-1 and TRBJ2-7; D perhaps matches TRBD1 (5 bases). V dropped 4 bases and J dropped 0 bases, with 13 bases sitting between them. CDR1 and CDR2 (germline): SQVTM, ANQGSEA. This CDR3 is 14 amino acids long. The CDR3 region is CSVVLTDSSYEQYF. In DNA form, the CDR3 reads TGCAGCGTTGTCCTGACAGATAGCTCCTACGAGCAGTACTTC.

This clonotype was counted a few times. One junction end disagrees with the germline gene, perhaps due to a read error. The gene calls are TRBV13 and TRBJ1-1, with 7 bases matching TRBD1. CDR1 and CDR2 (germline): PRHDT, FYEKMQ (reference sequence). The CDR3 loop spans 14 amino acids. The CDR3 region is CASSRSGGNTEAFF. The CDR3 DNA sequence: TGTGCCAGCAGCCGTTCAGGGGGAAACACCGAAGCTTTCTTT.

J is TRBJ2-7 and V is TRBV9; D gene ambiguous. This CDR3 contains 14 residues. CDR1 is SGDLS and CDR2 is YYNGEE in the germline V gene. V gave up 0 bases and J gave up 0 bases, with 7 bases separating them. CDR3 loop: CASSVVSSSYEQYF. The CDR3 coding sequence is TGTGCCAGCAGCGTAGTGAGCAGCTCCTACGAGCAGTACTTC.

This clonotype has only a few counts. The chain carries TRBV29-1 and TRBJ1-4; D is uncertain. V dropped 7 bases and J dropped 6 bases, with 15 bases sitting between them. Germline-derived CDR1 and CDR2 are SQVTM and ANQGSEA. The CDR3 length is 13 residues. The CDR3 DNA sequence: TGCAGCGCCAACGGGGAATGGGATGAAAAACTGTTTTTT. This translates into CSANGEWDEKLFF.

The chain combines TRBV4-1 with TRBJ2-7, with D possibly TRBD2 on 6 matching bases. Germline V gives CDR1 MGHRA, CDR2 YSYEKL. The V end was cut by 0 bases, the J end by 3 bases, with 12 bases between. CDR3 length equals 15 residues. The chain's CDR3 is CASSQEVGGLYEQYF. DNA of the CDR3: TGCGCCAGCAGCCAAGAGGTTGGAGGGCTCTACGAGCAGTACTTC.

This clonotype turned up a few times. The V gene is TRBV7-2, the J gene TRBJ1-4; D uncertain. There are 15 residues in the CDR3. The V end lost 1 base, the J end lost 5 bases, and 11 bases lay between the germline ends. Germline values: CDR1 SGHTA, CDR2 FQGNSA. CDR3 nucleotides: TGTGCCAGCAGCTTAGAATGGGATTTCAATGAAAAACTGTTTTTT. It translates to CASSLEWDFNEKLFF.

The chain recombines TRBV25-1 with TRBJ1-2; weak D call: TRBD1 (5 bases). CDR1 and CDR2 from the germline V gene are MGHDK and SYGVNS. The CDR3 loop spans 16 amino acids. Between the trimmed V and J ends, which lost 6 bases and 7 bases, there was a span of 24 bases. CDR3 in DNA: TGTGCCAGCAGCTCGCTTACAGGCCGGGGACTCATTGGCTACACCTTC. This codes for CASSSLTGRGLIGYTF.

The chain combines TRBV11-2 with TRBJ2-1; 9 bases agree with TRBD2. J lost 8 bases, V lost 3 bases, and 8 bases had no gene match. The CDR3 is made up of 15 amino acids. Germline loops: CDR1 SGHAT, CDR2 FQNNGV. CDR3 in DNA: TGTGCCAGCAGCTTCGGGCTAGCGGGAAGCGATGAGCAGTTCTTC. This encodes CASSFGLAGSDEQFF. Full variable domain (outside the CDR3, taken from reference TRBV11-2 and TRBJ2-1): EAGVAQSPRYKIIEKRQSVAFWCNPISGHATLYWYQQILGQGPKLLIQFQNNGVVDDSQLPKDRFSAERLKGVDSTLKIQPAKLEDSAVYLCASSFGLAGSDEQFFGPGTRLTVL.

The V and J genes are TRBV27 and TRBJ2-7; D uncertain. The germline V gene encodes CDR1 MNHEY and CDR2 SMNVEV (reference sequence). This CDR3 is built from 14 residues. The germline V and J ends were trimmed by 7 bases and 4 bases, with 17 bases remaining between them. The CDR3 loop is CASKIDRTVYEQYF. In DNA form, the CDR3 reads TGTGCCAGCAAAATAGATCGTACCGTGTACGAGCAGTACTTC.

V gene TRBV28 combines with J gene TRBJ1-5; TRBD1 aligns across 12 bases. With V trimmed by 6 bases and J by 2 bases, 8 bases remained unmatched. The CDR3 is 17 amino acids. Germline V gene lookup returns CDR1 MDHEN and CDR2 SYDVKM. The CDR3 DNA is TGTGCCAGCAGGCACCGGGACAGGGGGCTCGGCAATCAGCCCCAGCATTTT. It translates to CASRHRDRGLGNQPQHF.

This chain joins TRBV12-3 or TRBV12-4 and TRBJ1-1; no clear D. Deletions cut 3 bases from V and 1 base from J, with 15 bases between. The CDR3 length is 16 residues. This CDR3 is CASSFGSGPQNTEAFF. CDR3 DNA sequence: TGTGCCAGCAGTTTTGGTTCCGGACCCCAGAACACTGAAGCTTTCTTT.

The V gene is TRBV6-5, the J gene TRBJ1-2, with 8 bases lining up with TRBD1. The CDR3 runs 14 residues. Trimming at V came to 1 base and at J to 8 bases, leaving 6 bases not matched to a gene. Germline V CDR1 and CDR2: MNHEY, SVGAGI. CDR3 in amino acids: CASSYFPGQDGYTF. In DNA form, the CDR3 reads TGTGCCAGCAGTTACTTTCCGGGACAGGACGGCTACACCTTC.

The rearrangement joins TRBV18 to TRBJ2-7; D remains ambiguous. This CDR3 has 12 residues. Trimming shortened V by 2 bases and J by 5 bases, and 7 bases separated the two germline ends. Per the germline V gene, CDR1 is KGHSH and CDR2 is LQKENI. The CDR3 protein is CASSPGVNEQYF. The DNA of the CDR3 is TGTGCCAGCTCACCAGGGGTGAACGAGCAGTACTTC. The full variable domain, its missing parts supplied by reference TRBV18 and TRBJ2-7, is NAGVMQNPRHLVRRRGQEARLRCSPMKGHSHVYWYRQLPEEGLKFMVYLQKENIIDESGMPKERFSAEFPKEGPSILRIQQVVRGDSAAYFCASSPGVNEQYFGPGTRLTVT.

The chain couples TRBV7-2 to TRBJ1-2, with D unresolved. The germline CDR1 and CDR2 sequences are SGHTA and FQGNSA. The CDR3 has 13 residues. V was cut by 5 bases and J by 7 bases, with 14 bases left in between. The CDR3 DNA follows: TGTGCCAGCAGCCAAGCGATTTCGGGTGGCTACACCTTC. Protein: CASSQAISGGYTF.